These 24 T cell receptor beta chains came from one sample sequenced in a study of cytomegalovirus exposure and HLA in healthy donors. The PCR used 60 Vbeta and 13 Jbeta primers. Some clones are missing from TCRdb's copy, which holds only in-frame ones; the method was immunoSEQ multiplex PCR. The sample features more than 40,000 clones, with less than 2.5% in its top ten. The source material was PBMCs. All receptors derive from a female donor in good health and CMV-seronegative.

This chain joins TRBV5-3 and TRBJ2-1, with D tentatively TRBD1 (6 bases). TRBV5-3 is treated as an ORF (open reading frame) with a function not yet certain. The ends were cut back, 5 bases at V and 9 bases at J, with 18 bases in the middle. CDR3 size: 14 residues. The CDR3 sequence: CARRGHRDESEQFF. The CDR3 DNA is TGTGCCAGAAGGGGGCACAGGGACGAAAGTGAGCAGTTCTTC.

CDR3 nucleotides: TGTGCCAGCAGCTCACCTAGCGGGACCACCTACTACAATGAGCAGTTCTTC. Its protein is CASSSPSGTTYYNEQFF. J is TRBJ2-1 and V is TRBV7-8; TRBD2 aligns across 9 bases. This CDR3 has 17 residues. Per the germline V gene, CDR1 is SGHVS and CDR2 is FQNEAQ. Trimming at V came to 4 bases and at J to 3 bases, leaving 10 bases not matched to a gene. Variable domain in full (rest from reference TRBV7-8 and TRBJ2-1): GAGVSQSPRYKVAKRGQDVALRCDPISGHVSLFWYQQALGQGPEFLTYFQNEAQLDKSGLPSDRFFAERPEGSVSTLKIQRTQQEDSAVYLCASSSPSGTTYYNEQFFGPGTRLTVL.

The chain has TRBV18 and TRBJ1-1; D remains unclear. Trimming pared 2 bases from V and 3 bases from J, leaving 10 bases between. Germline V lookup: CDR1 KGHSH, CDR2 LQKENI. CDR3 size: 14 residues. The CDR3 bases are TGTGCCAGCTCACCAGTTTACCCGGACACTGAAGCTTTCTTT. Its protein is CASSPVYPDTEAFF. The full variable domain, with the rest looked up from reference TRBV18 and TRBJ1-1, is NAGVMQNPRHLVRRRGQEARLRCSPMKGHSHVYWYRQLPEEGLKFMVYLQKENIIDESGMPKERFSAEFPKEGPSILRIQQVVRGDSAAYFCASSPVYPDTEAFFGQGTRLTVV.

This sequence joins TRBV6-9 and TRBJ2-7; 12 bases are shared with TRBD2. Trimming removed 2 bases from V and 7 bases from J; junction bases left unmatched: 30. Looked up from germline, CDR1 is MNHGY and CDR2 is SVAAGI. This CDR3 comprises 23 residues. The CDR3 sequence: CASSYSGLGGSAASGRVLREQYF. CDR3 sequence (DNA): TGTGCCAGCAGTTATAGTGGTCTCGGGGGTTCGGCGGCTAGCGGGAGGGTTTTGAGAGAGCAGTACTTC.

The chain joins TRBV19 to TRBJ2-2, with 10 bases aligning to TRBD2. Trimming removed 7 bases from V and 5 bases from J; junction bases left unmatched: 10. This CDR3 region has 16 residues. In germline, CDR1 is LNHDA, CDR2 SQIVND (reference sequence). CDR3 DNA sequence: TGTGCCAGTACCGGGCGGCTAGCGGGAGAAACCGGGGAGCTGTTTTTT. Encoded protein: CASTGRLAGETGELFF.

The CDR3 reads CASSTRIGYTF. The CDR3 nucleotides are TGTGCCAGCAGCACAAGAATAGGCTACACCTTC. The chain joins TRBV28 to TRBJ1-2; D remains unclear. Germline-derived CDR1 and CDR2 are MDHEN and SYDVKM. CDR3 length equals 11 residues. Deletions cut 6 bases from V and 8 bases from J, with 10 bases between.

V is TRBV4-1 and J is TRBJ2-7; 11 bases match TRBD1. This CDR3 has 18 residues. Germline CDR1 is MGHRA and CDR2 is YSYEKL. After removal of 4 bases from V and 6 bases from J, the junction contained 17 bases not matched to a gene. The CDR3 loop is CASSPRLSQGQGGGEQYF. The CDR3 coding sequence is TGCGCCAGCAGCCCTAGGCTCTCTCAGGGACAGGGGGGGGGCGAGCAGTACTTC.

The chain employs TRBV7-2 and TRBJ1-4, with D perhaps matching TRBD1 (5 bases). Trimming stripped 2 bases from V and 8 bases from J, with 15 bases between. The CDR3 totals 15 residues. Germline CDR1 reads SGHTA; CDR2 reads FQGNSA. DNA for the CDR3: TGTGCCAGCAGCTTACCCGCAGGGCTGTCGGAAAAACTGTTTTTT. Protein: CASSLPAGLSEKLFF.

This chain uses TRBV7-2 with TRBJ2-3; 9 bases line up with TRBD2. The germline gives CDR1 SGHTA, CDR2 FQGNSA. The CDR3 has 14 residues. V gave up 5 bases and J gave up 1 base; unmatched junction bases: 1. For the CDR3, the DNA is TGTGCCAGCAGCCAGCGGGGGGGCACAGATACGCAGTATTTT. Its protein is CASSQRGGTDTQYF. Drawing the rest from reference TRBV7-2 and TRBJ2-3, the complete variable domain is GAGVSQSPSNKVTEKGKDVELRCDPISGHTALYWYRQSLGQGLEFLIYFQGNSAPDKSGLPSDRFSAERTGGSVSTLTIQRTQQEDSAVYLCASSQRGGTDTQYFGPGTRLTVL.

This chain uses TRBV15 with TRBJ1-3; D is perhaps TRBD1 (5 bases). V was shortened by 4 bases and J by 0 bases, with 16 bases between the two germline ends. The CDR3 runs 17 residues. Germline assignment: CDR1 LNHNV and CDR2 YYDKDF (reference sequence). The CDR3 region has the DNA TGTGCCACCAGCACTTACCGGGACTACAGCTCTGGAAACACCATATATTTT. This codes for CATSTYRDYSSGNTIYF.

V is TRBV4-1 and J is TRBJ1-2, with 8 bases aligning to TRBD1. The CDR3 runs to 16 residues. Germline-derived CDR1 and CDR2 are MGHRA and YSYEKL. J was trimmed by 3 bases and V by 0 bases; bases with no gene match: 6. The CDR3 region is CASSQELTGAYYGYTF. The CDR3, as DNA: TGCGCCAGCAGCCAAGAGTTGACAGGGGCTTACTATGGCTACACCTTC.

The rearrangement joins TRBV19 to TRBJ2-1, with TRBD2 matching over 13 bases. With V trimmed by 6 bases and J by 6 bases, 17 bases remained unmatched. The CDR3 sequence is 19 residues long. Germline CDR1 reads LNHDA; CDR2 reads SQIVND (reference sequence). The CDR3 reads CASSPNALLAGGPPNEQFF. CDR3 nucleotides: TGTGCCAGTAGCCCAAACGCGTTACTAGCGGGGGGGCCTCCCAATGAGCAGTTCTTC.

The DNA for the CDR3 is TGTGCCAGCAGGGGACAGGGGAGAGACTATGGCTACACCTTC. It encodes CASRGQGRDYGYTF. The chain has TRBV13 and TRBJ1-2, with 10 positions matching TRBD1. CDR3 length: 14 residues. The J segment lost 3 bases and the V segment lost 6 bases, leaving 4 bases of the junction unmatched. Germline loops: CDR1 PRHDT, CDR2 FYEKMQ (reference sequence).

This chain connects TRBV6-1 to TRBJ2-7, with 7 bases matching TRBD1. In germline, CDR1 is MNHNS, CDR2 SASEGT. This CDR3 has 14 amino acids. The V and J ends lost 6 bases and 0 bases, in that order; junction bases with no gene match: 5. CDR3 amino acids: CASSGQAYSYEQYF. The CDR3 DNA follows: TGTGCCAGCAGCGGACAGGCTTACTCCTACGAGCAGTACTTC.

V and J are TRBV28 and TRBJ1-2; D may be TRBD1 (5 bases). Trimming shortened V by 5 bases and J by 0 bases, and 16 bases separated the two germline ends. Germline V lookup: CDR1 MDHEN, CDR2 SYDVKM. The CDR3 runs 16 residues. As DNA, the CDR3 is TGTGCCAGCAGTCTTCATCAGGGTGGGACTAACTATGGCTACACCTTC. Translated, it gives CASSLHQGGTNYGYTF.

The chain recombines TRBV6-5 with TRBJ2-7; a weak D match, TRBD1 (7 bases). This CDR3 region has 14 residues. CDR1 is MNHEY and CDR2 is SVGAGI in the germline V gene. V was clipped by 4 bases and J by 5 bases, with 15 bases between them. CDR3 loop: CASSFLSRGDEQYF. As DNA, the CDR3 is TGTGCCAGCAGTTTCTTGAGCAGGGGGGACGAGCAGTACTTC.

The gene calls are TRBV4-3 and TRBJ1-1, with TRBD1 matching over 7 bases. This CDR3 comprises 14 residues. Germline-derived CDR1 and CDR2 are LGHNA and YSLEER. With 0 bases clipped from V and 6 bases from J, the junction kept 4 bases outside the gene matches. In DNA, the CDR3 is TGCGCCAGCAGCCAAGACAGGGGGATCGCTGAAGCTTTCTTT. This codes for CASSQDRGIAEAFF.

The chain uses TRBV7-2 and TRBJ1-2, with a weak D call TRBD1 (6 bases). CDR1 is SGHTA, CDR2 FQGNSA, per germline. The ends were cut back, 5 bases at V and 3 bases at J, with 16 bases in the middle. The length of the CDR3 is 15 residues. In DNA, the CDR3 is TGTGCCAGCAGCCCCCGGGGGGACACGTACTATGGCTACACCTTC. Its translation is CASSPRGDTYYGYTF.

This chain uses TRBV5-4 with TRBJ1-1; no definite D call. V was cut by 3 bases and J by 2 bases, with 11 bases left in between. The CDR3 contains 14 residues. Per germline, CDR1 SGHNT and CDR2 YYREEE (reference sequence). The CDR3 loop is CASSSRDLNTEAFF. The CDR3 DNA reads as TGTGCCAGCAGCTCTCGGGATCTAAACACTGAAGCTTTCTTT.

For the CDR3, the DNA is TGTGCCAGCAGCGTGACAGGTCCTAATGAAAAACTGTTTTTT. Translated, it gives CASSVTGPNEKLFF. The rearrangement joins TRBV2 to TRBJ1-4; D is possibly TRBD1 (6 bases). Trimming stripped 6 bases from V and 3 bases from J, with 11 bases between. Germline loops: CDR1 SNHLY, CDR2 FYNNEI. The CDR3 runs to 14 residues.

V gene TRBV6-5 combines with J gene TRBJ2-7, with 10 bases aligning to TRBD1. The CDR3 consists of 14 residues. From germline, CDR1 is MNHEY and CDR2 SVGAGI. J gave up 3 bases and V 5 bases, and 4 bases lay outside the gene matches. The CDR3 here is CASSRRTGGYEQYF. CDR3 DNA: TGTGCCAGCAGTAGGAGGACAGGGGGCTACGAGCAGTACTTC.

V is TRBV6-5 and J is TRBJ1-2; D gene unclear. The CDR3 covers 14 residues. The germline gives CDR1 MNHEY, CDR2 SVGAGI. V lost 5 bases, J lost 0 bases, and 10 bases lay in between. The CDR3 protein is CASSPTGANYGYTF. CDR3 bases: TGTGCCAGCAGTCCGACGGGAGCTAACTATGGCTACACCTTC.

The rearrangement uses TRBV29-1 and TRBJ2-3; 9 bases line up with TRBD2. CDR1 is SQVTM and CDR2 is ANQGSEA in the germline V gene. V lost 5 bases, J lost 4 bases, and 10 bases stayed unmatched. The length of the CDR3 is 15 residues. The CDR3 DNA sequence: TGCAGCGTTTACGACCCGGGACTAGCCGCAGATACGCAGTATTTT. Protein: CSVYDPGLAADTQYF.

The chain has TRBV30 and TRBJ1-2; D may be TRBD1 (6 bases). The CDR3 is 15 residues long. The germline V gene encodes CDR1 GTSNPN and CDR2 SVGIG (reference sequence). Deletions cut 4 bases from V and 7 bases from J, with 22 bases between. CDR3 in amino acids: CAWIRRGHPQAGYTF. In nucleotides, the CDR3 is TGTGCCTGGATCCGCCGGGGACACCCTCAGGCTGGCTACACCTTC.